The clone carrying this T cell receptor beta chain appeared once. A multiplex PCR was run with 60 Vbeta primers and 13 Jbeta primers. Sequencing was performed with immunoSEQ multiplex PCR; in TCRdb, only in-frame clones are kept and a portion is missing. The profile shows some 120,000 clones, roughly 82% of them singletons. This sample was included in a study of cytomegalovirus exposure and HLA in healthy donors. The germline CDR1 and CDR2 sequences are ENHRY and SYGVKD. The ends lost 4 bases at V and 5 bases at J; junction bases unmatched: 6. The CDR3 is 15 residues long. The clonotype was recovered from a middle-aged man in good health and CMV-seropositive. The sample taken for sequencing was PBMCs. The J gene is TRBJ2-3, the V gene TRBV10-3, with 10 nucleotides matching TRBD2. CDR3 nucleotides: TGTGCCATCAGTGTCAGCGGGGGGGCCGGAGATACGCAGTATTTT. Protein sequence: CAISVSGGAGDTQYF.